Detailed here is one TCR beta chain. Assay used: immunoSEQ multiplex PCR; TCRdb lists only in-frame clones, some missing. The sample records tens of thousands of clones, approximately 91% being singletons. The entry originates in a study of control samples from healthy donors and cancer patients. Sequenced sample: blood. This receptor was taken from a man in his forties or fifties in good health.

This CDR3 is CASRRSAVYGYTF. The CDR3 DNA is TGTGCCAGCAGAAGATCGGCAGTCTATGGCTACACCTTC. The gene calls are TRBV3-1 (or the pseudogene TRBV3-2) and TRBJ1-2; D is undetermined. Germline V gene sequence: CDR1 LGHDT, CDR2 YNNKEL (reference sequence). The CDR3 has 13 amino acids. Trimming pared 6 bases from V and 4 bases from J, leaving 12 bases between.